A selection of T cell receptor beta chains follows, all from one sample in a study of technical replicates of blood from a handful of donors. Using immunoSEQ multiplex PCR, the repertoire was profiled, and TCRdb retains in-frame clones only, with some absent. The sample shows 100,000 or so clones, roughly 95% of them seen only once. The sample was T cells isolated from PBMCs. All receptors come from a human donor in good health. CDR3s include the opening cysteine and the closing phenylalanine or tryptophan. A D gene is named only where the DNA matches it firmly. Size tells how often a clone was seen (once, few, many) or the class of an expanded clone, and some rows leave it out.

CDR3aa: CSVTPGEGFGYTF
CDR3nt: TGCAGCGTCACGCCGGGGGAGGGTTTTGGCTACACCTTC
v_gene: TRBV29-1
abundance: NA
len: 13
j_gene: TRBJ1-2
d_gene: NA

CDR3aa: CASSESDRPFYGYTF
CDR3nt: TGTGCCAGCAGTGAATCGGACAGACCCTTCTATGGCTACACCTTC
v_gene: TRBV25-1
abundance: NA
len: 15
j_gene: TRBJ1-2
d_gene: NA

CDR3aa: CSVRTGMALNYEQYF
CDR3nt: TGCAGCGTCCGGACTGGGATGGCCTTAAACTACGAGCAGTACTTC
v_gene: TRBV29-1
abundance: NA
len: 15
j_gene: TRBJ2-7
d_gene: NA

CDR3aa: CASSEPPRRLAQETQYF
CDR3nt: TGTGCCAGCAGTGAACCCCCGCGTCGACTAGCACAAGAGACCCAGTACTTC
v_gene: TRBV2
abundance: NA
len: 17
j_gene: TRBJ2-5
d_gene: TRBD2

CDR3aa: CASSWAGGLDEQYF
CDR3nt: TGTGCCAGCAGCTGGGCGGGGGGGCTGGACGAGCAGTACTTC
v_gene: TRBV5-5
abundance: NA
len: 14
j_gene: TRBJ2-7
d_gene: TRBD2

CDR3aa: CASRVAGITGELFF
CDR3nt: TGTGCCAGCAGGGTAGCGGGAATTACCGGGGAGCTGTTTTTT
v_gene: TRBV2
abundance: NA
len: 14
j_gene: TRBJ2-2
d_gene: TRBD2

CDR3aa: CARSLGTSGFTDTQYF
CDR3nt: TGTGCCAGAAGCTTGGGGACTAGCGGGTTCACAGATACGCAGTATTTT
v_gene: TRBV5-3
abundance: NA
len: 16
j_gene: TRBJ2-3
d_gene: TRBD2

CDR3aa: CASTSDRGGGYTF
CDR3nt: TGTGCCAGCACCTCCGACAGGGGAGGTGGCTACACCTTC
v_gene: TRBV2
abundance: NA
len: 13
j_gene: TRBJ1-2
d_gene: TRBD1

CDR3aa: CAWRGVRQGFPGGNNYGYTF
CDR3nt: TGTGCCTGGAGGGGGGTGAGACAGGGGTTCCCCGGCGGGAATAACTATGGCTACACCTTC
v_gene: TRBV30
abundance: NA
len: 20
j_gene: TRBJ1-2
d_gene: TRBD1

CDR3aa: CASSLALARSYNEQFF
CDR3nt: TGTGCCAGCAGCTTAGCGTTAGCGCGCTCCTACAATGAGCAGTTCTTC
v_gene: TRBV11-2
abundance: once
len: 16
j_gene: TRBJ2-1
d_gene: NA

CDR3aa: CASATLSYNEQFF
CDR3nt: TGCGCCAGCGCGACTCTCTCCTACAATGAGCAGTTCTTC
v_gene: TRBV4-1
abundance: NA
len: 13
j_gene: TRBJ2-1
d_gene: NA

CDR3aa: CASILQGNTDTQYF
CDR3nt: TGTGCCAGCATTTTACAGGGGAACACAGATACGCAGTATTTT
v_gene: TRBV5-5
abundance: NA
len: 14
j_gene: TRBJ2-3
d_gene: TRBD1

CDR3aa: CASRPIPGQGYNEQFF
CDR3nt: TGTGCCAGCAGGCCGATTCCGGGACAGGGTTACAATGAGCAGTTCTTC
v_gene: TRBV6-6
abundance: NA
len: 16
j_gene: TRBJ2-1
d_gene: TRBD1

CDR3aa: CASSLGQGDEQYF
CDR3nt: TGCGCCAGCAGCTTGGGACAGGGGGACGAGCAGTACTTC
v_gene: TRBV5-1
abundance: NA
len: 13
j_gene: TRBJ2-7
d_gene: TRBD1

CDR3aa: CASSKDREGYTF
CDR3nt: TGTGCCAGCAGCAAAGACAGGGAGGGCTACACCTTC
v_gene: TRBV21-1
abundance: NA
len: 12
j_gene: TRBJ1-2
d_gene: NA

CDR3aa: CASSSQQMNTEAFF
CDR3nt: TGTGCCAGCAGCTCGCAACAGATGAACACTGAAGCTTTCTTT
v_gene: TRBV7-9
abundance: NA
len: 14
j_gene: TRBJ1-1
d_gene: NA

CDR3aa: CASSRGLVNEQFF
CDR3nt: TGTGCCAGCAGTAGGGGACTAGTAAATGAGCAGTTCTTC
v_gene: TRBV6-1
abundance: NA
len: 13
j_gene: TRBJ2-1
d_gene: TRBD2

CDR3aa: CASSSMPGVGTDTQYF
CDR3nt: TGCGCCAGCAGCTCGATGCCGGGGGTGGGCACAGATACGCAGTATTTT
v_gene: TRBV5-1
abundance: NA
len: 16
j_gene: TRBJ2-3
d_gene: NA

CDR3aa: CSARPGTEAFF
CDR3nt: TGCAGTGCGAGGCCTGGGACTGAAGCTTTCTTT
v_gene: TRBV20-1
abundance: NA
len: 11
j_gene: TRBJ1-1
d_gene: NA

CDR3aa: CAWSWGGNQPQHF
CDR3nt: TGTGCCTGGAGTTGGGGGGGCAATCAGCCCCAGCATTTT
v_gene: TRBV30
abundance: NA
len: 13
j_gene: TRBJ1-5
d_gene: NA

CDR3aa: CASSNSPGGRTDTQYF
CDR3nt: TGCGCCAGCAGCAACAGTCCGGGGGGAAGGACAGATACGCAGTATTTT
v_gene: TRBV5-1
abundance: NA
len: 16
j_gene: TRBJ2-3
d_gene: TRBD2

CDR3aa: CASSLRAGIGYTF
CDR3nt: TGTGCCAGCAGCCTCCGTGCGGGAATTGGCTACACCTTC
v_gene: TRBV7-9
abundance: NA
len: 13
j_gene: TRBJ1-2
d_gene: NA

CDR3aa: CASSLKQVNYGYTF
CDR3nt: TGTGCCAGCAGCTTAAAACAGGTGAACTATGGCTACACCTTC
v_gene: TRBV13
abundance: NA
len: 14
j_gene: TRBJ1-2
d_gene: NA

CDR3aa: CASSELGLRAHSHTGELFF
CDR3nt: TGTGCCAGCAGTGAATTGGGCCTCAGGGCCCACTCCCACACCGGGGAGCTGTTTTTT
v_gene: TRBV2
abundance: NA
len: 19
j_gene: TRBJ2-2
d_gene: NA

CDR3aa: CASSWGLAGFYNEQFF
CDR3nt: TGTGCCAGCAGTTGGGGACTAGCGGGGTTCTACAATGAGCAGTTCTTC
v_gene: TRBV7-9
abundance: NA
len: 16
j_gene: TRBJ2-1
d_gene: TRBD2

CDR3aa: CASSDRGNEQYF
CDR3nt: TGTGCCAGCAGCGATCGTGGCAACGAGCAGTACTTC
v_gene: TRBV7-9
abundance: NA
len: 12
j_gene: TRBJ2-7
d_gene: NA

CDR3aa: CASSTPFGHWEKLFF
CDR3nt: TGTGCCAGCAGCACGCCGTTTGGCCATTGGGAAAAACTGTTTTTT
v_gene: TRBV11-3
abundance: NA
len: 15
j_gene: TRBJ1-4
d_gene: NA

CDR3aa: CASSTIGRTSGYNEQFF
CDR3nt: TGTGCCAGCAGCACTATCGGGAGGACTAGCGGGTACAATGAGCAGTTCTTC
v_gene: TRBV11-2
abundance: NA
len: 17
j_gene: TRBJ2-1
d_gene: TRBD2

CDR3aa: CASSPTSYPGDGYTF
CDR3nt: TGTGCCAGCAGCCCCACTAGTTATCCGGGGGATGGCTACACCTTC
v_gene: TRBV14
abundance: NA
len: 15
j_gene: TRBJ1-2
d_gene: NA

CDR3aa: CASINVDRNGYTF
CDR3nt: TGTGCCAGCATCAACGTCGACAGGAACGGCTACACCTTC
v_gene: TRBV6-1
abundance: NA
len: 13
j_gene: TRBJ1-2
d_gene: NA

CDR3aa: CASSVRQEFYNEQFF
CDR3nt: TGTGCCAGCAGTGTTAGACAGGAATTTTACAATGAGCAGTTCTTC
v_gene: TRBV5-5
abundance: NA
len: 15
j_gene: TRBJ2-1
d_gene: NA

CDR3aa: CASSWRGRGELFF
CDR3nt: TGTGCCAGCAGTTGGCGGGGGCGCGGGGAGCTGTTTTTT
v_gene: TRBV27
abundance: NA
len: 13
j_gene: TRBJ2-2
d_gene: NA

CDR3aa: CASSLRGLYGGNEQFF
CDR3nt: TGTGCCAGCAGCTTAAGGGGTCTCTACGGGGGCAATGAGCAGTTCTTC
v_gene: TRBV7-3
abundance: NA
len: 16
j_gene: TRBJ2-1
d_gene: NA

CDR3aa: CASSLVASGGNEQFF
CDR3nt: TGCGCCAGCAGCTTGGTAGCTAGCGGGGGGAATGAGCAGTTCTTC
v_gene: TRBV5-1
abundance: NA
len: 15
j_gene: TRBJ2-1
d_gene: TRBD2

CDR3aa: CASSVAGAYNEQFF
CDR3nt: TGTGCCAGCAGCGTAGCGGGGGCCTACAATGAGCAGTTCTTC
v_gene: TRBV9
abundance: NA
len: 14
j_gene: TRBJ2-1
d_gene: NA

CDR3aa: CASSISGLYNEQFF
CDR3nt: TGTGCCAGTAGTATTTCTGGACTATACAATGAGCAGTTCTTC
v_gene: TRBV19
abundance: NA
len: 14
j_gene: TRBJ2-1
d_gene: NA

CDR3aa: CATSRVQTGVGYTF
CDR3nt: TGTGCCACCAGCAGAGTACAGACAGGGGTCGGCTACACCTTC
v_gene: TRBV15
abundance: NA
len: 14
j_gene: TRBJ1-2
d_gene: TRBD1